These 30 T cell receptor beta chains were sequenced from one sample in a study of control samples from healthy donors and cancer patients. Clones were sequenced by immunoSEQ multiplex PCR, and TCRdb holds only the in-frame ones, with some missing. The sample has some 120,000 clones, 85% to 95% seen once. The sample consisted of blood. All receptors derive from a man under 40 in good health.

This chain connects TRBV28 to TRBJ1-1; D unclear. Trimming cost V 6 bases and J 4 bases, with 15 bases left between them. The CDR3 consists of 14 residues. From germline, CDR1 is MDHEN and CDR2 SYDVKM. The CDR3 nucleotides read TGTGCCAGCAGGACCGGGTCTTTGATCACTGAAGCTTTCTTT. It encodes CASRTGSLITEAFF. Using reference TRBV28 and TRBJ1-1 for the parts outside the CDR3, the full variable domain is DVKVTQSSRYLVKRTGEKVFLECVQDMDHENMFWYRQDPGLGLRLIYFSYDVKMKEKGDIPEGYSVSREKKERFSLILESASTNQTSMYLCASRTGSLITEAFFGQGTRLTVV.

The chain joins TRBV11-3 to TRBJ2-7, with D possibly being TRBD2 (7 bases). V gave up 6 bases and J gave up 0 bases, with 21 bases separating them. Germline V lookup: CDR1 SGHNT, CDR2 YENEEA. The CDR3 has 17 residues. The CDR3 coding sequence is TGTGCCAGCAGAAATAGGGGGGGACCGGGGGGCTCCTACGAGCAGTACTTC. Protein product: CASRNRGGPGGSYEQYF.

This clone has a single count. CDR3 in amino acids: CASSLLIPGQRVSYNEQFF. In DNA form, the CDR3 reads TGTGCCAGCAGTTTATTGATCCCGGGACAGCGGGTCTCCTACAATGAGCAGTTCTTC. The genes are TRBV27 and TRBJ2-1; D is perhaps TRBD1 (7 bases). V was clipped by 1 base and J by 0 bases, with 19 bases between them. Germline V CDR1 and CDR2: MNHEY, SMNVEV (reference sequence). The CDR3 spans 19 residues.

This chain links TRBV19 with TRBJ1-5; D gene uncertain. The CDR3 is 14 residues long. Trimming stripped 3 bases from V and 2 bases from J, with 8 bases between. Germline lookup yields CDR1 LNHDA and CDR2 SQIVND (reference sequence). For the CDR3, the DNA is TGTGCCAGTAGTATCCCCGGGGGCAATCAGCCCCAGCATTTT. Protein sequence: CASSIPGGNQPQHF.

This chain links TRBV9 with TRBJ1-2; no clear D. The CDR3 has 13 residues. With 3 bases removed from V and 0 bases from J, the gap between germline ends came to 6 bases. The germline V gene encodes CDR1 SGDLS and CDR2 YYNGEE. The CDR3 DNA follows: TGTGCCAGCAGCGGGAGTACTAACTATGGCTACACCTTC. Translating it yields CASSGSTNYGYTF.

The V gene is TRBV28, the J gene TRBJ1-1; D remains ambiguous. V gave up 6 bases and J gave up 0 bases, with 11 bases separating them. Looked up from germline, CDR1 is MDHEN and CDR2 is SYDVKM. CDR3 length: 14 amino acids. CDR3 in DNA: TGTGCCAGCAGCCCCGGACGGATGAACACTGAAGCTTTCTTT. Translated: CASSPGRMNTEAFF. The full variable domain, rest sourced from reference TRBV28 and TRBJ1-1, is DVKVTQSSRYLVKRTGEKVFLECVQDMDHENMFWYRQDPGLGLRLIYFSYDVKMKEKGDIPEGYSVSREKKERFSLILESASTNQTSMYLCASSPGRMNTEAFFGQGTRLTVV.

This chain joins TRBV13 and TRBJ2-1; D ambiguous. Trimming pared 3 bases from V and 6 bases from J, leaving 6 bases between. This CDR3 comprises 12 residues. Per germline, CDR1 PRHDT and CDR2 FYEKMQ (reference sequence). CDR3 in DNA: TGTGCCAGCAGCTTCGAGTCCAATGAGCAGTTCTTC. Translated, it gives CASSFESNEQFF.

V is TRBV27 and J is TRBJ2-1; unclear D gene. Per the germline V gene, CDR1 is MNHEY and CDR2 is SMNVEV (reference sequence). There are 16 residues in the CDR3. V gave up 5 bases and J gave up 1 base, with 15 bases separating them. CDR3 DNA sequence: TGTGCCAGCAGTAACGTCGACACCAGGTCCTACAATGAGCAGTTCTTC. Protein sequence: CASSNVDTRSYNEQFF.

This chain's CDR3 is CASHGGSYEQYF. The CDR3 DNA reads as TGTGCCAGCCACGGGGGCAGCTACGAGCAGTACTTC. The V and J genes are TRBV11-2 and TRBJ2-7, with D perhaps being TRBD1 or TRBD2 (6 bases each). V was pared by 8 bases and J by 3 bases, with 11 bases between. Germline assignment: CDR1 SGHAT and CDR2 FQNNGV. The CDR3 is 12 residues long.

The chain carries TRBV5-1 and TRBJ1-3, with TRBD1 matching 7 bases. Germline V CDR1 and CDR2: SGHRS, YFSETQ. Trimming removed 3 bases from V and 9 bases from J; junction bases left unmatched: 9. The CDR3 totals 14 residues. The CDR3 DNA follows: TGCGCCAGCAGCTATACAGGGGTCGAAGGCACCATATATTTT. It specifies CASSYTGVEGTIYF. The variable domain in full, completed from reference TRBV5-1 and TRBJ1-3, reads KAGVTQTPRYLIKTRGQQVTLSCSPISGHRSVSWYQQTPGQGLQFLFEYFSETQRNKGNFPGRFSGRQFSNSRSEMNVSTLELGDSALYLCASSYTGVEGTIYFGEGSWLTVV.

This clone has only one observation. This rearrangement joins TRBV6-5 to TRBJ1-2; a weak D match, TRBD1 (6 bases). Germline loops: CDR1 MNHEY, CDR2 SVGAGI. Deletions cut 3 bases from V and 8 bases from J, with 19 bases between. This CDR3 spans 15 amino acids. The CDR3 region is CASSYDVWGARGYTF. DNA of the CDR3: TGTGCCAGCAGTTATGATGTTTGGGGGGCCCGAGGCTACACCTTC.

CDR3 in DNA: TGTGCCAGCAGCAAAGCGAGGGCCTTTTCCAAAGAGACCCAGTACTTC. Its protein product is CASSKARAFSKETQYF. This chain connects TRBV21-1 to TRBJ2-5; TRBD2 is taken as the D call from the table, unchecked against the DNA. TRBV21-1 is described as a pseudogene. The CDR3 length is 16 residues.

V gene TRBV7-8 combines with J gene TRBJ1-5; D is unclear. V lost 0 bases to trimming and J lost 0 bases, with 6 bases between them. The germline CDR1 and CDR2 sequences are SGHVS and FQNEAQ. The CDR3 runs 15 residues. Here the CDR3 DNA reads TGTGCCAGCAGCTTAGCGGCCCTTAGCAATCAGCCCCAGCATTTT. It codes for CASSLAALSNQPQHF.

V gene TRBV7-3 combines with J gene TRBJ2-1, with 7 positions matching TRBD2. Trimming at V came to 4 bases and at J to 5 bases, leaving 5 bases not matched to a gene. Germline lookup yields CDR1 SGHTA and CDR2 FQGTGA. The CDR3 spans 14 residues. In nucleotides, the CDR3 is TGTGCCAGCAGCTCTTATGCGGGGGACAATGAGCAGTTCTTC. As protein: CASSSYAGDNEQFF.

The chain employs TRBV5-1 and TRBJ2-5; TRBD1 matches 7 bases. This CDR3 is built from 15 residues. V shed 4 bases, J shed 0 bases, and the junction held 6 bases outside the gene matches. CDR1 SGHRS and CDR2 YFSETQ come from the germline V gene. Here the CDR3 reads CASSPGQRYQETQYF. CDR3 nucleotide sequence: TGCGCCAGCAGCCCGGGACAGCGGTACCAAGAGACCCAGTACTTC.

This clone was counted a few times. CDR3 sequence reads: CASSLNPGTRAFF. The CDR3 nucleotides are TGTGCCAGCAGCTTAAATCCGGGGACGCGAGCTTTCTTT. This chain links TRBV11-2 with TRBJ1-1, with D tentatively TRBD1 (5 bases). The V gene lost 2 bases and the J gene lost 10 bases, with 14 bases spanning the gap. Germline loops: CDR1 SGHAT, CDR2 FQNNGV. This CDR3 is built from 13 residues.

The chain has TRBV3-1 (or the pseudogene TRBV3-2) and TRBJ2-3, with TRBD1 identical over 7 bases. The CDR3 contains 16 residues. V lost 1 base to trimming and J lost 4 bases; unmatched junction nucleotides: 8. Germline V gene sequence: CDR1 LGHDT, CDR2 YNNKEL (reference sequence). CDR3 in DNA: TGTGCCAGCAGCCAAGTGACAGGGAGAGGGGCAGATACGCAGTATTTT. Protein: CASSQVTGRGADTQYF.

This clone has a single count. The chain uses TRBV7-2 and TRBJ2-3; 8 nucleotides align to TRBD2. CDR3 length: 17 residues. With V trimmed by 4 bases and J by 5 bases, 14 bases remained unmatched. Germline CDR1 SGHTA, CDR2 FQGNSA. Here the CDR3 reads CASSSPLGLGFGDTQYF. CDR3 DNA: TGTGCCAGCAGCTCCCCGCTGGGACTAGGGTTCGGAGATACGCAGTATTTT.

This chain links TRBV2 with TRBJ2-7, with 8 bases aligning to TRBD1. The junction had 9 bases not matched to a gene; V was cut back by 9 bases and J by 5 bases. Germline assignment: CDR1 SNHLY and CDR2 FYNNEI. This CDR3 comprises 13 residues. The DNA of the CDR3 is TGTGCCAGATCAGGACAGGGTGACAACGAGCAGTACTTC. Translation: CARSGQGDNEQYF.

The chain joins TRBV7-6 to TRBJ2-1; no reliable D call. The CDR3 is made up of 12 amino acids. Germline V gene sequence: CDR1 SGHVS, CDR2 FNYEAQ. Trimming pared 1 base from V and 4 bases from J, leaving 2 bases between. The CDR3: CASSLGYNEQFF. Written as DNA, the CDR3 is TGTGCCAGCAGCTTAGGTTACAATGAGCAGTTCTTC.

The chain uses TRBV2 and TRBJ1-4, with TRBD1 matching over 7 bases. The CDR3 is 20 amino acids. In germline, CDR1 is SNHLY, CDR2 FYNNEI. Trimming took 2 bases from V and 7 from J; bases not matched to a gene: 22. Here the CDR3 DNA reads TGTGCCAGCAGTGAATTGCCGGGGATCTCCGCCGACAGGGCCGGTGAAAAACTGTTTTTT. Residues: CASSELPGISADRAGEKLFF. Combining the CDR3 with reference TRBV2 and TRBJ1-4 gives the whole variable domain EPEVTQTPSHQVTQMGQEVILRCVPISNHLYFYWYRQILGQKVEFLVSFYNNEISEKSEIFDDQFSVERPDGSNFTLKIRSTKLEDSAMYFCASSELPGISADRAGEKLFFGSGTQLSVL.

This rearrangement joins TRBV11-2 to TRBJ2-7, with 8 bases matching TRBD1. The V gene end was trimmed by 5 bases and the J gene end by 6 bases; junction bases not matched to a gene: 9. The germline gives CDR1 SGHAT, CDR2 FQNNGV. The CDR3 loop spans 14 amino acids. In DNA, the CDR3 is TGTGCCAGCAGCCCTCGGGCAGGGGGCACCGAGCAGTACTTC. It encodes CASSPRAGGTEQYF.

This clone came up once. The genes are TRBV7-3 and TRBJ1-3; D possibly corresponds to TRBD1 (6 bases). Trimming removed 5 bases from V and 4 bases from J, with 15 bases in between. The germline V gene has CDR1 SGHTA and CDR2 FQGTGA. The CDR3 covers 15 residues. CDR3 DNA sequence: TGTGCCAGCAGCCGCGGGGGGGCGGCGGGAAACACCATATATTTT. Protein sequence: CASSRGGAAGNTIYF.

This chain joins TRBV5-1 and TRBJ2-1, with a tentative D call TRBD1 (6 bases). Germline CDR1 SGHRS, CDR2 YFSETQ. This CDR3 comprises 14 residues. Deletions cut 4 bases from V and 7 bases from J, with 15 bases between. CDR3: CASSPGHSENEQFF. As DNA, the CDR3 is TGCGCCAGCAGCCCGGGACACTCGGAAAATGAGCAGTTCTTC.

The chain recombines TRBV6-4 with TRBJ2-1, with 13 bases matching TRBD2. The CDR3 has 15 residues. V shed 7 bases, J shed 6 bases, and the junction held 6 bases outside the gene matches. Germline CDR1 and CDR2: MRHNA and SNTAGT. The CDR3 is CASTTTSGGANEQFF. DNA of the CDR3: TGTGCCAGCACCACTACTAGCGGGGGGGCCAATGAGCAGTTCTTC.

The chain links TRBV12-5 to TRBJ2-2; weak D call: TRBD1 (6 bases). The CDR3 has 14 amino acids. Trimming took off 4 bases at V and 5 bases at J, with 11 bases between the two ends. Per germline, CDR1 LGHNT and CDR2 FRNRAP. The CDR3 is CASGSGERTGELFF. The CDR3, as DNA: TGTGCTAGTGGTTCAGGGGAAAGAACCGGGGAGCTGTTTTTT.

The gene calls are TRBV7-9 and TRBJ2-5; TRBD1 agrees at 9 bases. Germline values: CDR1 SEHNR, CDR2 FQNEAQ (reference sequence). The CDR3 runs 13 residues. Trimming cost V 6 bases and J 5 bases; bases outside gene matches: 4. In nucleotides, the CDR3 is TGTGCCAGCAGACAGGGGGCTGGGGAGACCCAGTACTTC. It encodes CASRQGAGETQYF.

This clone was seen just once. The chain combines TRBV12-3 or TRBV12-4 with TRBJ1-2, with unresolved D. This CDR3 has 13 amino acids. Trimming removed 3 bases at V and 1 base at J, with 6 bases between. CDR3 region: CASSFRDNYGYTF. The CDR3 nucleotides read TGTGCCAGCAGTTTTCGGGATAACTATGGCTACACCTTC.

V and J are TRBV2 and TRBJ2-7; D may match TRBD1 or TRBD2 (5 bases each). From germline, CDR1 is SNHLY and CDR2 FYNNEI. The V gene lost 7 bases and the J gene lost 2 bases, with 12 bases spanning the gap. CDR3 length: 13 amino acids. The CDR3 protein is CASTRDRAYEQYF. In DNA form, the CDR3 reads TGTGCCAGCACCCGGGACCGTGCCTACGAGCAGTACTTC.

CDR3 DNA: TGTGCCACCAGTGATTTTTCCGGGGCCCGATCCCAGTTCTTC. Residues: CATSDFSGARSQFF. The rearrangement uses TRBV24-1 and TRBJ2-1; either TRBD1 or TRBD2 may fit D (5 bases each). The CDR3 is 14 amino acids. The V end lost 1 base, the J end lost 13 bases, and 16 bases lay between the germline ends. In germline, CDR1 is KGHDR, CDR2 SFDVKD.